There are a few counts of the clone carrying this T cell receptor beta chain. This record comes from a study of T-cell reconstitution after alpha-beta-depleted transplantation in children. For TCRbeta, the library was prepared with unique molecular identifiers. MiXCR, applied by TCRdb to the PCR reads, yields one record per CDR3 protein. The sample consists of some 550,000 distinct CDR3 sequences, more than 20% of them appearing once. This clonotype originated in a boy under two years old who had a stem cell transplant for acute myeloid leukemia, so the T cells may come from the graft donor. Specimen: PBMCs, mostly from graft donor cells, collected 360 days after TCRalphabeta/CD19-depleted stem cell transplant.

In DNA, the CDR3 is TGCGCCAGCAGCCCTGCGCACCCGACCTACAATGAGCAGTTCTTC. Amino acid sequence: CASSPAHPTYNEQFF. The gene calls are TRBV5-1 and TRBJ2-1; D gene unclear. The germline V gene has CDR1 SGHRS and CDR2 YFSETQ. The CDR3 runs 15 residues. Trimming shortened V by 4 bases and J by 2 bases, and 13 bases separated the two germline ends.